A selection of T cell receptor beta chains follows, all from one sample in a study of blood T cell repertoires in COVID-19. Assay: immunoSEQ multiplex PCR; the TCRdb copy retains only in-frame clones and omits some. Altogether under 300,000 clones are present, about 89% being singletons, with the ten largest covering approximately 2%. The sequenced sample was PBMCs or T cells enriched from blood (not recorded which). Every receptor here comes from a woman aged 18-29 years who had recovered from COVID-19. The CDR3 runs from the conserved cysteine through the conserved F or W. A D gene is named only where the DNA matches it firmly. Expanded clones are given a class, and other clones once, few, many or no size at all.

V gene	J gene	D gene	clone size	CDR3 protein	CDR3 DNA
TRBV12-3/TRBV12-4	TRBJ2-3	.	.	CASSLSVDTQYF	TGTGCCAGCAGTTTATCTGTAGATACGCAGTATTTT
TRBV19	TRBJ2-3	.	.	CASSIGGGMGTQYF	TGTGCCAGTAGTATAGGCGGCGGGATGGGTACGCAGTATTTT
TRBV15	TRBJ1-1	TRBD1	.	CATSPGQGAVVDTEAFF	TGTGCCACCAGCCCCGGACAGGGGGCGGTGGTGGACACTGAAGCTTTCTTT
TRBV7-2	TRBJ2-3	.	once	CASSIPGTSIGYF	TGTGCCAGCAGCATACCCGGGACATCCATCGGGTATTTT
TRBV7-9	TRBJ2-5	.	.	CASSPNRYSGGETQYF	TGTGCCAGCAGCCCTAACAGATATAGCGGTGGAGAGACCCAGTACTTC
TRBV25-1	TRBJ1-5	.	.	CASQAPIRSNQPQHF	TGTGCCAGCCAGGCTCCTATACGTAGCAATCAGCCCCAGCATTTT
TRBV11-2	TRBJ2-1	.	once	CASSLEGIYNEQFF	TGTGCCAGCAGCTTGGAGGGGATTTACAATGAGCAGTTCTTC
TRBV6-1	TRBJ2-2	.	.	CASSALRGALSGELFF	TGTGCCAGCAGTGCCCTTCGTGGGGCCTTATCGGGGGAGCTGTTTTTT
TRBV28	TRBJ2-7	.	.	CASSLPTSYEQYF	TGTGCCAGCAGTCTGCCTACGTCGTACGAGCAGTACTTC
TRBV10-3	TRBJ1-2	TRBD1	.	CAISRDREHYGYTF	TGTGCCATCAGCCGGGACAGGGAACACTATGGCTACACCTTC
TRBV6-5	TRBJ1-1	TRBD1	.	CASSQRTGVNTEAFF	TGTGCCAGCAGTCAAAGGACAGGGGTGAACACTGAAGCTTTCTTT
TRBV7-9	TRBJ2-2	.	.	CASSLGGLLNTGELFF	TGTGCCAGCAGCTTAGGGGGACTCCTGAACACCGGGGAGCTGTTTTTT
TRBV9	TRBJ2-2	TRBD1	.	CASSVSADRGVGELFF	TGTGCCAGCAGCGTATCCGCGGACAGGGGGGTCGGGGAGCTGTTTTTT
TRBV27	TRBJ1-5	.	.	CASSTAGANQPQHF	TGTGCCAGCAGCACCGCAGGGGCGAATCAGCCCCAGCATTTT
TRBV5-6	TRBJ2-7	TRBD2	.	CASSLLGGGTYEQYF	TGTGCCAGCAGCTTGTTGGGCGGGGGGACCTACGAGCAGTACTTC
TRBV28	TRBJ2-1	TRBD1	.	CASSLRQGEQFF	TGTGCCAGCAGTTTGCGACAGGGTGAGCAGTTCTTC
TRBV10-3	TRBJ1-5	.	once	CAIRPSVDQPQHF	TGTGCCATCAGACCATCGGTGGATCAGCCCCAGCATTTT
TRBV5-5	TRBJ1-2	TRBD1	.	CASSRDRGVGGYTF	TGTGCCAGCAGCCGGGACAGGGGGGTTGGTGGCTACACCTTC
TRBV2	TRBJ2-7	TRBD1	.	CASSVTGGLDEQYF	TGTGCCAGCAGCGTAACAGGGGGCTTGGACGAGCAGTACTTC
TRBV11-3	TRBJ2-2	.	.	CASRAPSRELFF	TGTGCCAGCAGGGCTCCTAGTAGGGAGCTGTTTTTT
TRBV4-3	TRBJ1-2	TRBD1	.	CASSVIQGTYGYTF	TGCGCCAGCAGCGTTATACAGGGGACCTATGGCTACACCTTC
TRBV18	TRBJ1-1	.	.	CASSGAWDTEAFF	TGTGCCAGCTCAGGGGCCTGGGACACTGAAGCTTTCTTT
TRBV4-1	TRBJ2-1	TRBD2	.	CASSQVGGGPKNEQFF	TGCGCCAGCAGCCAAGTGGGGGGAGGGCCGAAAAATGAGCAGTTCTTC
TRBV25-1	TRBJ1-2	.	.	CASSEQGYGYTF	TGTGCCAGCAGTGAACAGGGGTACGGCTACACCTTC
TRBV27	TRBJ1-2	TRBD1	few	CASSPRDRGFGYGYTF	TGTGCCAGCAGTCCTCGGGACAGGGGGTTTGGCTATGGCTACACCTTC
TRBV19	TRBJ1-5	.	.	CASSRSGENQPQHF	TGTGCCAGTAGTAGGTCAGGGGAGAACCAGCCCCAGCATTTT
TRBV10-3	TRBJ2-7	.	.	CAITDSESYEQYF	TGTGCCATCACGGACAGTGAATCCTACGAGCAGTACTTC
TRBV7-9	TRBJ2-6	TRBD2	.	CASSAPFSGVFSGANVLTF	TGTGCCAGCAGCGCACCGTTTAGCGGGGTTTTCTCTGGGGCCAACGTCCTGACTTTC
TRBV27	TRBJ2-1	TRBD2	.	CASSSPQREGRHEQFF	TGTGCCAGCAGTTCGCCCCAGCGGGAGGGCCGGCATGAGCAGTTCTTC
TRBV6-4	TRBJ2-1	.	.	CASSDDSGYNEQFF	TGTGCCAGCAGTGACGACTCTGGATACAATGAGCAGTTCTTC
TRBV5-1	TRBJ2-1	TRBD2	.	CASSPILAGGGNEQFF	TGCGCCAGCAGCCCCATATTAGCGGGAGGGGGCAATGAGCAGTTCTTC
TRBV13	TRBJ2-3	.	.	CASTPRLGATDTQYF	TGTGCCAGCACTCCTCGTTTGGGGGCCACAGATACGCAGTATTTT
TRBV6-5	TRBJ1-2	.	.	CASRTPTGSYGYTF	TGTGCCAGCCGAACCCCAACAGGAAGTTATGGCTACACCTTC
TRBV18	TRBJ1-3	.	.	CASSPFPSPGGSGNTIYF	TGTGCCAGCTCACCATTCCCGTCGCCAGGAGGCTCTGGAAACACCATATATTTT
TRBV5-5	TRBJ2-5	.	.	CASSPGFGSAETQYF	TGTGCCAGCAGCCCTGGGTTTGGTAGCGCGGAGACCCAGTACTTC
TRBV13	TRBJ1-1	TRBD1	.	CASSIAGQGESTEAFF	TGTGCCAGCAGCATAGCTGGACAGGGGGAGAGCACTGAAGCTTTCTTT
TRBV11-1	TRBJ1-1	.	.	CASTLRGTEAFF	TGTGCCAGCACCCTCAGGGGCACTGAAGCTTTCTTT
TRBV14	TRBJ2-1	.	.	CASSQKSRDWQFF	TGTGCCAGCAGCCAGAAAAGCCGGGACTGGCAGTTCTTC
TRBV6-6	TRBJ2-7	.	.	CASSYSGGTYEQYF	TGTGCCAGCAGTTACTCTGGCGGCACCTACGAGCAGTACTTC
TRBV19	TRBJ1-2	TRBD1	.	CASTLGQGAGGYTF	TGTGCCAGTACCCTTGGACAGGGGGCTGGGGGCTACACCTTC
TRBV4-3	TRBJ2-2	TRBD1	once	CASSQDWDRGTGELFF	TGCGCCAGCAGCCAAGATTGGGACAGGGGCACCGGGGAGCTGTTTTTT
TRBV18	TRBJ1-2	.	.	CASSALAEANYGYTF	TGTGCCAGCTCCGCCTTGGCGGAAGCTAACTATGGCTACACCTTC
TRBV9	TRBJ2-5	.	.	CASSGRREQETQYF	TGTGCCAGCAGCGGGCGCCGGGAGCAAGAGACCCAGTACTTC
TRBV11-3	TRBJ2-7	TRBD1	.	CASSPRPGQGEYEQYF	TGTGCCAGCAGCCCCAGGCCAGGACAGGGAGAATACGAGCAGTACTTC
TRBV4-2	TRBJ2-3	TRBD2	.	CASSREAGPDTQYF	TGTGCCAGCAGCCGAGAAGCGGGGCCAGATACGCAGTATTTT
TRBV7-9	TRBJ1-6	.	.	CASSPPQGTDSPLHF	TGTGCCAGCAGCCCCCCCCAGGGGACGGATTCACCCCTCCACTTT
TRBV28	TRBJ2-3	TRBD2	.	CASSVSGSGTDTQYF	TGTGCCAGCAGTGTTAGCGGGAGTGGTACAGATACGCAGTATTTT
TRBV19	TRBJ1-2	.	once	CASSQTLLRVVGYTF	TGTGCCAGTAGTCAAACCTTGCTGAGGGTTGTTGGCTACACCTTC
TRBV5-1	TRBJ1-1	TRBD1	once	CASVTGGAGNTEAFF	TGCGCCAGCGTAACAGGGGGCGCCGGGAACACTGAAGCTTTCTTT
TRBV3-1/TRBV3-2	TRBJ1-2	.	.	CASSLQGGGGYTF	TGTGCCAGCAGCCTCCAGGGTGGCGGAGGCTACACCTTC
TRBV5-1	TRBJ1-2	TRBD1	.	CASSWEPGQGYGYTF	TGCGCCAGCAGCTGGGAACCGGGACAGGGTTATGGCTACACCTTC
TRBV4-1	TRBJ2-5	.	.	CASSHPGRAETQYF	TGCGCCAGCAGCCATCCCGGCAGGGCGGAGACCCAGTACTTC
TRBV3-1/TRBV3-2	TRBJ2-7	TRBD2	.	CASSQGASGTSYEQYF	TGTGCCAGCAGCCAAGGGGCTAGCGGGACCTCCTACGAGCAGTACTTC
TRBV12-3/TRBV12-4	TRBJ1-2	.	.	CASSPQDNYGYTF	TGTGCCAGCAGTCCACAGGACAACTATGGCTACACCTTC
TRBV9	TRBJ1-1	.	.	CASSVATAGTKAFF	TGTGCCAGCAGCGTAGCTACAGCCGGGACTAAAGCTTTCTTT